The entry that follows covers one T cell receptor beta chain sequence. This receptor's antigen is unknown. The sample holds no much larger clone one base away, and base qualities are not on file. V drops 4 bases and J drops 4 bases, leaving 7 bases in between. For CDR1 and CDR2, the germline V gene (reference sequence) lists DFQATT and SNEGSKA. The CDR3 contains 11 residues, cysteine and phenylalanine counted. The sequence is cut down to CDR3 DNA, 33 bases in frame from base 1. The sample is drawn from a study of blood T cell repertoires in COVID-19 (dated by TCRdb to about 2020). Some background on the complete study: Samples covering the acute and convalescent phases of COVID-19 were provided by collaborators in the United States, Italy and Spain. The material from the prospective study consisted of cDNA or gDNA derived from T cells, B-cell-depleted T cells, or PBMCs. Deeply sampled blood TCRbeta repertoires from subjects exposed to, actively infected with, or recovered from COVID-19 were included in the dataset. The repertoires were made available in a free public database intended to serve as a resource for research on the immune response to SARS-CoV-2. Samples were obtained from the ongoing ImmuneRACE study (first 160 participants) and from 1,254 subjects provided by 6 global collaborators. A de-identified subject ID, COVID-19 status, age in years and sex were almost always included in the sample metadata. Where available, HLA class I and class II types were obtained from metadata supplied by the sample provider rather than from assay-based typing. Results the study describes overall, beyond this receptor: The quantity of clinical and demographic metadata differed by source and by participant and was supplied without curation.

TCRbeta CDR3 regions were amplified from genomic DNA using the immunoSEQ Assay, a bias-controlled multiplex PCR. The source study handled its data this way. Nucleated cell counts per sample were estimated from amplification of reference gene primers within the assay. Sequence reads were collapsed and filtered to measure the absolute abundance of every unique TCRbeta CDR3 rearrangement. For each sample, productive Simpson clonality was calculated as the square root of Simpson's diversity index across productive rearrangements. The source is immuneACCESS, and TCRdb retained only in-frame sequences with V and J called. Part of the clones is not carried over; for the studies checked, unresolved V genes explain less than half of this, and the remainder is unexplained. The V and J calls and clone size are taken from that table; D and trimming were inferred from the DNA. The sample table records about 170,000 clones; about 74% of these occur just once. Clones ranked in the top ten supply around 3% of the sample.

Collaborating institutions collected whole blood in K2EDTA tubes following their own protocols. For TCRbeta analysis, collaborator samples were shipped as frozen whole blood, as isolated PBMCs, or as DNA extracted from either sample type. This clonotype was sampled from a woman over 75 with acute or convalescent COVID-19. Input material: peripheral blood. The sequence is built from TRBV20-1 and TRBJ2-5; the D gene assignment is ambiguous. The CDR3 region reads CSAKHRETQYF. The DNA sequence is TGCAGTGCTAAGCACAGAGAGACCCAGTACTTC.